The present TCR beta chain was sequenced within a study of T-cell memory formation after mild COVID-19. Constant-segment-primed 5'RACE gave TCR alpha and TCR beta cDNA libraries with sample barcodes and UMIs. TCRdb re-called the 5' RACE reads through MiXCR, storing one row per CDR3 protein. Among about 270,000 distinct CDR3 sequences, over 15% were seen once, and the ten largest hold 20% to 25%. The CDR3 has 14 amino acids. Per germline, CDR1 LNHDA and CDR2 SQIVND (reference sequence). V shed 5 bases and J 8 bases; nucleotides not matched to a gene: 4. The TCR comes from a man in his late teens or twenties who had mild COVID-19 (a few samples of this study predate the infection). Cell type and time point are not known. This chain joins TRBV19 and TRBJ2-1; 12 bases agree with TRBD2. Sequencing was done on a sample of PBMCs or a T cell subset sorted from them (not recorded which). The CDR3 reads CASSGRLAGDEQFF. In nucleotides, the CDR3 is TGTGCCAGTAGTGGCCGACTAGCGGGGGATGAGCAGTTCTTC.